One sample yielded the 14 T cell receptor beta chains listed below, sequenced in a study of blood T cell repertoires in COVID-19. Clones were read by immunoSEQ multiplex PCR, and TCRdb kept only the in-frame ones, dropping some. The repertoire holds around 170,000 clones, with 80% to 85% as singletons. Sequenced input: peripheral blood. The receptors here all came from a man between 18 and 29 years old with active or convalescent COVID-19.

The chain uses TRBV3-1 (or the pseudogene TRBV3-2) and TRBJ2-1; D perhaps matches TRBD2 (6 bases). Trimming removed 4 bases at V and 6 bases at J, with 16 bases between. Germline CDR1 LGHDT, CDR2 YNNKEL (reference sequence). The CDR3 spans 15 residues. In DNA form, the CDR3 reads TGTGCCAGCAGCCCCAGGAGGGCCCTCGGCAATGAGCAGTTCTTC. This codes for CASSPRRALGNEQFF.

This chain joins TRBV25-1 and TRBJ2-7, with a tentative D call TRBD1 (6 bases). The CDR3 extends over 15 amino acids. Trimming removed 1 base from V and 2 bases from J, with 12 bases in between. Germline CDR1 reads MGHDK; CDR2 reads SYGVNS. Here the CDR3 reads CASSEWGPSPYEQYF. Here the CDR3 DNA reads TGTGCCAGCAGTGAATGGGGGCCCTCCCCCTACGAGCAGTACTTC.

V is TRBV15 and J is TRBJ2-7; D gene unclear. The CDR3 contains 14 residues. The germline V and J ends were trimmed by 0 bases and 2 bases, with 8 bases remaining between them. CDR1 and CDR2 (germline): LNHNV, YYDKDF (reference sequence). In nucleotides, the CDR3 is TGTGCCACCAGCAGAGAGGGCTACCCCTACGAGCAGTACTTC. Translating it yields CATSREGYPYEQYF.

The chain employs TRBV28 and TRBJ1-3; TRBD1 matches 7 bases. J was trimmed by 1 base and V by 6 bases; bases with no gene match: 9. From germline, CDR1 is MDHEN and CDR2 SYDVKM. CDR3 length: 16 residues. DNA of the CDR3: TGTGCCAGCAGGCAGGACAGGCGGAAGTCTGGAAACACCATATATTTT. This encodes CASRQDRRKSGNTIYF.

The rearrangement joins TRBV5-1 to TRBJ2-3; 12 bases line up with TRBD2. CDR3 length equals 15 residues. Looked up from germline, CDR1 is SGHRS and CDR2 is YFSETQ. V dropped 6 bases and J dropped 2; count of bases not matched to a gene: 4. CDR3 amino acids: CASNLAGGYTDTQYF. DNA of the CDR3: TGCGCCAGCAACCTAGCGGGGGGGTACACAGATACGCAGTATTTT. Looking up the rest from reference TRBV5-1 and TRBJ2-3 gives the full variable domain: KAGVTQTPRYLIKTRGQQVTLSCSPISGHRSVSWYQQTPGQGLQFLFEYFSETQRNKGNFPGRFSGRQFSNSRSEMNVSTLELGDSALYLCASNLAGGYTDTQYFGPGTRLTVL.

The V call is TRBV6-5, the J call TRBJ1-6; 9 nucleotides align to TRBD1. CDR1 is MNHEY, CDR2 SVGAGI, per germline. With V trimmed by 7 bases and J by 7 bases, 2 bases remained unmatched. The CDR3 covers 13 residues. The CDR3 loop is CASKGTGNSPLHF. The CDR3 DNA is TGTGCCAGCAAAGGGACAGGGAATTCACCCCTCCACTTT.

V is TRBV5-6 and J is TRBJ1-1; 7 bases line up with TRBD1. Germline loops: CDR1 SGHDT, CDR2 YYEEEE. Trimming removed 4 bases from V and 2 bases from J; junction bases left unmatched: 11. The length of the CDR3 is 16 residues. This CDR3 is CASSPRQGRVNTEAFF. CDR3 in DNA: TGTGCCAGCAGCCCCCGACAGGGTAGGGTAAACACTGAAGCTTTCTTT. Looking up the rest from reference TRBV5-6 and TRBJ1-1 gives the full variable domain: DAGVTQSPTHLIKTRGQQVTLRCSPKSGHDTVSWYQQALGQGPQFIFQYYEEEERQRGNFPDRFSGHQFPNYSSELNVNALLLGDSALYLCASSPRQGRVNTEAFFGQGTRLTVV.

The V call is TRBV18, the J call TRBJ1-6, with TRBD1 matching over 7 bases. The germline CDR1 and CDR2 sequences are KGHSH and LQKENI. This CDR3 region has 14 residues. J was trimmed by 5 bases and V by 4 bases; bases with no gene match: 2. The CDR3 coding sequence is TGTGCCAGCTCACAAGGGGGCGATAATTCACCCCTCCACTTT. Translating it yields CASSQGGDNSPLHF.

The gene calls are TRBV7-2 and TRBJ2-7; D gene uncertain. The CDR3 extends over 11 amino acids. Between the trimmed V and J ends, which lost 3 bases and 4 bases, there was a span of 4 bases. CDR1 SGHTA and CDR2 FQGNSA come from the germline V gene. The CDR3: CASSFVYEQYF. CDR3 DNA sequence: TGTGCCAGCAGCTTCGTGTACGAGCAGTACTTC.

The chain uses TRBV3-1 (or the pseudogene TRBV3-2) and TRBJ1-6, with D perhaps TRBD1 (5 bases). Looked up from germline, CDR1 is LGHDT and CDR2 is YNNKEL (reference sequence). V was clipped by 4 bases and J by 5 bases, with 15 bases between them. CDR3 length: 16 amino acids. CDR3 sequence reads: CASSLKSGSNNSPLHF. The CDR3 DNA reads as TGTGCCAGCAGCCTAAAGTCAGGGTCGAATAATTCACCCCTCCACTTT.

The chain joins TRBV7-2 to TRBJ2-1; D perhaps matches TRBD1 (5 bases). The CDR3 is made up of 13 amino acids. Trimming removed 2 bases at V and 7 bases at J, with 9 bases between. The germline V gene encodes CDR1 SGHTA and CDR2 FQGNSA. The CDR3 loop reads CASSLLDTNEQFF. The CDR3, as DNA: TGTGCCAGCAGCTTATTGGACACGAATGAGCAGTTCTTC.

This clone has just one count. V gene TRBV7-3 combines with J gene TRBJ2-1, with 11 bases aligning to TRBD2. Per the germline V gene, CDR1 is SGHTA and CDR2 is FQGTGA. The ends lost 6 bases at V and 5 bases at J; junction bases unmatched: 9. CDR3 size: 16 residues. CDR3 region: CASSSTSGSGDNEQFF. The CDR3 DNA reads as TGTGCCAGCAGTTCTACTAGCGGGAGTGGGGACAATGAGCAGTTCTTC.

The gene calls are TRBV9 and TRBJ1-4; the D gene is possibly TRBD1 (6 bases). This CDR3 contains 16 residues. Trimming removed 4 bases at V and 7 bases at J, with 20 bases between. Germline CDR1 SGDLS, CDR2 YYNGEE. The CDR3 region has the DNA TGTGCCAGCAGCCCCGGCGACAGGTCCAAACCTGAAAAACTGTTTTTT. It specifies CASSPGDRSKPEKLFF. The whole variable domain, filled in from reference TRBV9 and TRBJ1-4, reads DSGVTQTPKHLITATGQRVTLRCSPRSGDLSVYWYQQSLDQGLQFLIQYYNGEERAKGNILERFSAQQFPDLHSELNLSSLELGDSALYFCASSPGDRSKPEKLFFGSGTQLSVL.

V and J are TRBV7-2 and TRBJ1-4; TRBD1 agrees at 8 bases. The germline V gene encodes CDR1 SGHTA and CDR2 FQGNSA. The junction had 7 bases not matched to a gene; V was cut back by 6 bases and J by 7 bases. The CDR3 totals 14 residues. As DNA, the CDR3 is TGTGCCAGCAGAACCGACAGGGGAAGTGAAAAACTGTTTTTT. This encodes CASRTDRGSEKLFF.